This TCR beta chain was obtained from a study of T-cell memory formation after mild COVID-19 (dated by TCRdb to the early 2020s). Context from the whole study: TCR sequence clusters from the two donors were largely donor specific. In a couple of donors, T-cell clones that expanded and contracted after mild COVID-19 were followed by sequencing TCRalpha and TCRbeta repertoires longitudinally. Two young, previously healthy adult volunteers made up the cohort, one male and one female.

What the study reported, not specific to this receptor: Clones that contracted from day 15 to 85 showed balanced CD4/CD8 phenotypes, whereas a second wave of clones that expanded from day 15 to 37 leaned towards CD4+. The study included only a couple of mild cases, and larger cohorts that include severe cases with pre-infection samples were judged to be necessary. Whether the second-wave clones peaking on day 37 were SARS-CoV-2 specific was not confirmed. Contracting CD4+ clones turned up mainly in the CM and EM memory subsets, whereas EMRA was where CD8+ clones were enriched. Some responding clones were detected in pre-infection memory, suggesting pre-existing cross-reactive memory T cells joined the SARS-CoV-2 response.

For this clonotype: This receptor's antigen is unknown. Base qualities were left out, and no much larger clone turns up one base away.

Per the germline V gene, SGHNT is the CDR1 and YENEEA is the CDR2. Including cysteine and phenylalanine, the CDR3 has 14 amino acids. Only the CDR3 DNA is retained, 42 bases long and in frame from the first base. Relative to germline, V is missing 6 bases and J is missing 6 bases, with 10 bases of the junction outside any gene match. Ficoll-Paque density gradient centrifugation was used to isolate PBMCs. Sequencing used an Illumina NovaSeq 6000. Using 5'RACE with constant-segment primers, TCRalpha and TCRbeta cDNA libraries were constructed, with sample barcodes and unique molecular identifiers added in the process. RNA was extracted from every sample with Trizol reagent. Library amplification was performed in two PCR steps, and a second sample barcode and Illumina TruSeq adapters were introduced in the second step. The libraries were sequenced on an Illumina NovaSeq using 2 x 150 bp paired-end reads. In the paper's pipeline: Demultiplexing of reads and collapsing into UMI-guided consensus sequences were performed with migec v1.2.7. Using mixcr v2.1.11, the UMI consensuses were aligned to TRA and TRB V and J templates and assembled into clonotypes. Expanded or contracted clonotypes were those called significant by both edgeR and NoisET, with noise models trained on biological replicates. For edgeR calls, the thresholds were a false discovery rate-adjusted p below 0.01 and a log2 fold-change of 1. As an exploratory analysis of dynamics, PCA with hierarchical clustering was applied to max-normalized trajectories of the 1000 most abundant clonotypes. Separately sequenced CD4+ and CD8+ repertoires were used to assign a CD4 or CD8 phenotype to each responding clone. The raw public reads went through TCRdb reprocessing: fastp at Q25, MiXCR clone calling, in-frame beta chains kept. Every CDR3 protein is listed once, alongside the most common genes and DNA of its rows. These V and J calls derive from TCRdb rather than the authors' analysis. The sample table records hundreds of thousands of distinct CDR3 sequences; 15% to 20% of these occur just once. The ten largest clones represent more than 10% of the sample.

Recombination linked TRBV11-3 to TRBJ2-7, and TRBD1 matches 8 of the central bases. This clonotype was sampled from an adult woman who had mild COVID-19 (a few samples of this study predate the infection). The sample titles of this study are shuffled in the database, so cell type and time point are left out; the donor was told from shared clones. Source material: PBMCs or a T cell subset sorted from them (not recorded which). In nucleotide form, the sequence is TGTGCCAGCAGACGATTGGGACAGGCGGGCGAGCAGTACTTC. Its protein product is CASRRLGQAGEQYF.